This T cell receptor beta chain was sequenced in a study of tumor-infiltrating lymphocytes in oesophageal squamous cell carcinoma. This clonotype was seen many times. TCRdb itself ran the PCR reads through MiXCR, one entry per CDR3 protein. Of around 22,000 distinct CDR3 sequences detected, approximately 34% appear once; the ten largest clones hold approximately 20%. Germline loops: CDR1 DFQATT, CDR2 SNEGSKA (reference sequence). V gave up 5 bases and J gave up 0 bases; unmatched junction bases: 10. CDR3 size: 15 residues. The V gene is TRBV20-1, the J gene TRBJ2-7; TRBD2 agrees at 7 bases. Material for sequencing was esophageal tumor tissue. The sequence came from a female donor with esophageal squamous cell carcinoma. For the CDR3, the DNA is TGCAGTGCTGACTCGAGCGGGACCGGCTCCTACGAGCAGTACTTC. It codes for CSADSSGTGSYEQYF.